This T cell receptor beta chain appears in the sequencing data of a study of vaccination effects on CD4 cells after COVID-19. Study overall: All participants had two doses of either the BNT162b2 or mRNA-1273 vaccine.

Antigen-specific CD4+ T cell clonotypes were called by their expansion after viral peptide-pool culture in ViraFEST. When around 10 days of culture had elapsed, CD4+ T cells were isolated. Vaccinated participants had no history of SARS-CoV-2 infection and tested negative for nucleocapsid antibodies. Roughly 1.9 million PBMC per well received approximately 10 IU/ml IL-2 and 8 to 10 ug/ml peptides in culture. Cultures got half-medium changes with IL-2 on days 3 and 7. In regard to this clone: No antigen is known for it. A junction end diverges from the germline sequence, so it may reflect a read error.

Some clones are missing from TCRdb's copy, which holds only in-frame ones; the method was immunoSEQ multiplex PCR. This repertoire shows about 73,000 clones, roughly 79% found once; its top ten account for approximately 10%. Germline CDR1 is SGHKS and CDR2 is YYEKEE (reference sequence). This CDR3 spans 13 amino acids. The sequence came from a human donor who received a COVID-19 vaccine. The chain joins TRBV5-5 to TRBJ1-2; unclear D gene. This specimen consisted of CD4+ T cells from PBMCs cultured with SARS-CoV-2 spike peptides, obtained before COVID-19 vaccination. The CDR3 is CTSSLAYAYGYTF. The DNA of the CDR3 is TGTACCAGCAGCTTGGCCTATGCCTATGGCTACACCTTC.